This TCR beta chain is from a study of vaccination and CD4 T cells after COVID-19. General study points: For convalescent patients, 304 of the 307 vaccine-specific clones analyzed were classified as spike mono-reactive.

As for treatment: approximately 9-day PBMC culture with coronavirus spike peptide pools or control peptides (ViraFEST assay). With peptide pools, ViraFEST first expanded antigen-specific T cells and afterwards sequenced their TCRs. Half-medium replacement with fresh IL-2 medium took place on days 3 and 7. Negative selection recovered the CD4+ T cells once they had spent around 10 days in culture. A remark on this clonotype: The antigen remains unidentified. Compared with germline, one end of the junction differs, possibly owing to a read error.

Looked up from germline, CDR1 is SQVTM and CDR2 is ANQGSEA. The CDR3 covers 12 residues. Scientists ran DNA taken from cultured CD4+ T cells through the Oncomine TCR Beta short-read assay for sequencing. Using its own MiXCR run on the PCR reads, TCRdb lists one record per CDR3 protein. Of about 19,000 distinct CDR3 sequences in the sample, approximately 45% were seen once. This TCR was recovered from a human donor who had recovered from COVID-19. V usage is TRBV29-1 and J usage is TRBJ1-1; the D gene is possibly TRBD1 (5 bases). The source material was CD4+ T cells from blood, cultured in vitro, sampled after SARS-CoV-2 vaccination. The CDR3 protein is CSGEGGDTEAFF. The CDR3 coding sequence is TGCAGCGGTGAAGGAGGGGACACTGAAGCTTTCTTT.